This T cell receptor (beta chain) was profiled in a study of cytomegalovirus exposure and HLA in healthy donors. Study results and limitations: In the roughly 130 validation repertoires, a later analysis found that first-cohort TCR clusters tended to co-occur.

The table came from immunoSEQ multiplex PCR; TCRdb's copy has only in-frame clones and leaves some out. Of tens of thousands of clones in the sample, 93% are singletons; the top ten hold less than 4%. Concerning this clone: Its matching antigen is unknown.

Germline V gives CDR1 SGHVS, CDR2 FQNEAQ. This CDR3 is 17 amino acids long. V dropped 1 base and J dropped 0; count of bases not matched to a gene: 6. The donors were members of the 120-subject validation cohort (separate from the approximately 670-subject first cohort). This TCR came from a woman younger than 45 in good health and CMV-seronegative. Sequencing input: PBMCs. The chain has TRBV7-8 and TRBJ2-1; 7 positions match TRBD2. The CDR3 DNA is TGTGCCAGCAGCTTAGGCCAGCGGGGAAACTCCTACAATGAGCAGTTCTTC. It encodes CASSLGQRGNSYNEQFF. Variable domain in full (rest from reference TRBV7-8 and TRBJ2-1): GAGVSQSPRYKVAKRGQDVALRCDPISGHVSLFWYQQALGQGPEFLTYFQNEAQLDKSGLPSDRFFAERPEGSVSTLKIQRTQQEDSAVYLCASSLGQRGNSYNEQFFGPGTRLTVL.